What follows are 17 T cell receptor beta chains derived from one specimen sequenced in a study of blood T cell repertoires in COVID-19. The assay was immunoSEQ multiplex PCR, and TCRdb's table has in-frame clones only and misses some. The table lists around 100,000 clones, 80% to 90% of them singletons. The sequenced sample consisted of peripheral blood. Receptors originate from a woman aged 55-70 years with acute or convalescent COVID-19.

This chain joins TRBV2 and TRBJ2-1; 9 nucleotides agree with TRBD2. This CDR3 comprises 13 residues. J gave up 7 bases and V 11 bases, and 9 bases lay outside the gene matches. Germline CDR1 reads SNHLY; CDR2 reads FYNNEI. As DNA, the CDR3 is TGTGCCTCGCACCGCCTAGCGGGGAATGAGCAGTTCTTC. Its translation is CASHRLAGNEQFF.

This chain connects TRBV15 to TRBJ2-1; D might be TRBD2 (6 bases). In germline, CDR1 is LNHNV, CDR2 YYDKDF (reference sequence). The CDR3 extends over 16 amino acids. V was trimmed by 3 bases and J by 5 bases, leaving 17 bases between them. This CDR3 is CATSSAVSGVNNEQFF. CDR3 DNA sequence: TGTGCCACCAGCAGTGCCGTTAGCGGAGTCAACAATGAGCAGTTCTTC.

The chain joins TRBV4-1 to TRBJ1-1; D gene unclear. The CDR3 covers 13 residues. CDR1 and CDR2 (germline): MGHRA, YSYEKL. Deletions cut 3 bases from V and 4 bases from J, with 9 bases between. CDR3 coding DNA: TGCGCCAGCAGCCAGGGAGTTGTCACTGAAGCTTTCTTT. It is translated as CASSQGVVTEAFF.

This chain connects TRBV18 to TRBJ2-1, with 8 nucleotides matching TRBD2. The trim removed 0 bases at V and 9 bases at J, leaving 7 bases unmatched. The CDR3 length is 15 residues. From germline, CDR1 is KGHSH and CDR2 LQKENI. This CDR3 is CASSPPSAGDGEQFF. CDR3 nucleotide sequence: TGTGCCAGCTCACCACCGTCAGCGGGAGACGGTGAGCAGTTCTTC.

This chain joins TRBV20-1 and TRBJ1-1; a weak D match, TRBD1 (5 bases). This CDR3 spans 14 amino acids. V was cut by 3 bases and J by 0 bases, with 11 bases left in between. Germline-derived CDR1 and CDR2 are DFQATT and SNEGSKA (reference sequence). The CDR3 protein is CSASSGGLNTEAFF. In DNA, the CDR3 is TGCAGTGCTAGTTCGGGGGGTCTGAACACTGAAGCTTTCTTT.

This clone was observed once. The J gene is TRBJ1-1, the V gene TRBV14, with D uncertain. CDR1 is SGHDN and CDR2 is FVKESK in the germline V gene. With 4 bases removed from V and 0 bases from J, the gap between germline ends came to 9 bases. This CDR3 is built from 14 residues. CDR3 residues: CASSLEAMNTEAFF. DNA for the CDR3: TGTGCCAGCAGCCTGGAGGCCATGAACACTGAAGCTTTCTTT.

V is TRBV9 and J is TRBJ2-2; tentative D call: TRBD2 (6 bases). Germline CDR1 SGDLS, CDR2 YYNGEE. V dropped 3 bases and J dropped 2 bases, with 11 bases sitting between them. The CDR3 is made up of 15 amino acids. The CDR3: CASSGTSSNTGELFF. CDR3 DNA: TGTGCCAGCAGCGGAACTAGCAGTAACACCGGGGAGCTGTTTTTT. The full variable domain, in which reference TRBV9 and TRBJ2-2 provide the parts outside the CDR3, is DSGVTQTPKHLITATGQRVTLRCSPRSGDLSVYWYQQSLDQGLQFLIQYYNGEERAKGNILERFSAQQFPDLHSELNLSSLELGDSALYFCASSGTSSNTGELFFGEGSRLTVL.

The rearrangement joins TRBV6-5 to TRBJ1-1; D is perhaps TRBD1 (5 bases). V gave up 5 bases and J gave up 1 base, with 11 bases separating them. Germline V lookup: CDR1 MNHEY, CDR2 SVGAGI. This CDR3 spans 14 amino acids. The CDR3 here is CASSPLTENTEAFF. The CDR3, as DNA: TGTGCCAGCAGTCCCTTGACAGAGAACACTGAAGCTTTCTTT.

This clone was found once. The J gene is TRBJ2-3, the V gene TRBV7-3; 7 bases match TRBD2. The germline gives CDR1 SGHTA, CDR2 FQGTGA. This CDR3 is 15 amino acids long. V lost 5 bases and J lost 3; bases outside the gene matches: 8. The CDR3 nucleotides are TGTGCCAGCAGCCCGAGCGGGAAGGAGACAGATACGCAGTATTTT. Its translation is CASSPSGKETDTQYF.

This chain uses TRBV11-3 with TRBJ2-7; a weak D match, TRBD1 (6 bases). The CDR3 has 12 residues. Germline V gene sequence: CDR1 SGHNT, CDR2 YENEEA. V dropped 5 bases and J dropped 5 bases, with 10 bases sitting between them. CDR3 loop: CASSPGQNEQYV. CDR3 sequence (DNA): TGTGCCAGCAGCCCTGGACAGAACGAGCAGTACGTC.

V and J are TRBV7-9 and TRBJ2-1; 7 positions match TRBD2. From germline, CDR1 is SEHNR and CDR2 FQNEAQ (reference sequence). V dropped 4 bases and J dropped 9; count of bases not matched to a gene: 6. The CDR3 consists of 13 residues. CDR3 coding DNA: TGTGCCAGCAGCTCAGGACTAGTTGGTGAGCAGTTCTTC. It codes for CASSSGLVGEQFF. Looking up the rest from reference TRBV7-9 and TRBJ2-1 gives the full variable domain: DTGVSQNPRHKITKRGQNVTFRCDPISEHNRLYWYRQTLGQGPEFLTYFQNEAQLEKSRLLSDRFSAERPKGSFSTLEIQRTEQGDSAMYLCASSSGLVGEQFFGPGTRLTVL.

This clone was recorded only once. The V call is TRBV3-1 (or the pseudogene TRBV3-2), the J call TRBJ1-6; D possibly corresponds to TRBD1 (6 bases). The CDR3 contains 14 residues. The germline V and J ends were trimmed by 5 bases and 7 bases, with 12 bases remaining between them. Germline V CDR1 and CDR2: LGHDT, YNNKEL (reference sequence). CDR3 residues: CASSLATGNSPLHF. The CDR3 bases are TGTGCCAGCAGCTTGGCGACAGGCAATTCACCCCTCCACTTT.

This clone was observed a handful of times. CDR3 protein: CASSRRQGAKQYV. CDR3 nucleotide sequence: TGTGCCAGCAGCCGCCGACAGGGAGCGAAGCAGTACGTC. This chain joins TRBV3-1 (or the pseudogene TRBV3-2) and TRBJ2-7; 7 bases agree with TRBD1. The CDR3 is made up of 13 amino acids. From germline, CDR1 is LGHDT and CDR2 YNNKEL (reference sequence). J lost 8 bases, V lost 4 bases, and 8 bases had no gene match.

The chain recombines TRBV10-3 with TRBJ2-1; D possibly corresponds to TRBD2 (6 bases). CDR3 length: 13 amino acids. Trimming removed 3 bases at V and 7 bases at J, with 10 bases between. The germline V gene has CDR1 ENHRY and CDR2 SYGVKD. In nucleotides, the CDR3 is TGTGCCATCAGTGATTTTCTAGCGAATGAGCAGTTCTTC. Amino acid sequence: CAISDFLANEQFF.

The V call is TRBV19, the J call TRBJ1-5, with D hard to call. V was trimmed by 2 bases and J by 5 bases, leaving 4 bases between them. Germline lookup yields CDR1 LNHDA and CDR2 SQIVND (reference sequence). This CDR3 contains 12 residues. CDR3 loop: CASSILDQPQHF. In DNA, the CDR3 is TGTGCCAGTAGTATACTTGATCAGCCCCAGCATTTT.

J is TRBJ2-2 and V is TRBV24-1; 7 nucleotides agree with TRBD1. Trimming took 3 bases from V and 1 from J; bases not matched to a gene: 4. The germline gives CDR1 KGHDR, CDR2 SFDVKD. There are 16 residues in the CDR3. In DNA, the CDR3 is TGTGCCACCAGTGATACCGGGACAGTGAACACCGGGGAGCTGTTTTTT. Its translation: CATSDTGTVNTGELFF.

The chain joins TRBV5-4 to TRBJ2-2; TRBD2 matches 8 bases. The CDR3 has 15 amino acids. The V and J ends lost 4 bases and 7 bases, in that order; junction bases with no gene match: 9. CDR1 is SGHNT, CDR2 YYREEE, per germline (reference sequence). The CDR3 region is CASSPSGRRGGELFF. CDR3 nucleotides: TGTGCCAGCAGCCCAAGCGGGAGAAGAGGCGGGGAGCTGTTTTTT. Using reference TRBV5-4 and TRBJ2-2 for the parts outside the CDR3, the full variable domain is ETGVTQSPTHLIKTRGQQVTLRCSSQSGHNTVSWYQQALGQGPQFIFQYYREEENGRGNFPPRFSGLQFPNYSSELNVNALELDDSALYLCASSPSGRRGGELFFGEGSRLTVL.